This TCR beta chain was found in a study of regulatory T cells in long-lasting Graves disease. This clonotype was seen ten or more times. Its antigen is unknown. Arm-PCR with iRepertoire HTBI primers amplified the CDR3 regions for these TCR beta libraries. TCRdb re-derived calls from the multiplex PCR reads in MiXCR, one entry per CDR3 protein. Of approximately 360,000 distinct CDR3 sequences detected, about an eighth appear once; the ten largest clones hold 15% to 20%. General study points: New patients shared 970 or so public clonotypes, and persistent patients shared more, with 2,741.

Documented time point: newly diagnosed GD, antithyroid drugs for less than 3 months. Extracted PBMC RNA gave rise to the TCR library. It was by American Thyroid Association guidelines that Graves' disease was diagnosed. Collection of peripheral blood (around 10 milliliters) was done using EDTA tubes. This CDR3 region has 17 residues. V gave up 0 bases and J gave up 6 bases, with 18 bases separating them. The data were also submitted as part of a second study, on T cells in Graves' hyperthyroidism and ophthalmopathy.

This receptor was taken from a woman in her late teens or twenties with Graves disease. The V call is TRBV12-3 or TRBV12-4, the J call TRBJ1-5, with a tentative D call TRBD1 (5 bases). This specimen consisted of peripheral blood mononuclear cells (PBMCs), obtained at new diagnosis, from a patient treated with antithyroid drugs. The CDR3 DNA reads as TGTGCCAGCAGTTTAGCGGGCAGTGGGAGTCAGGGTCAGCCCCAGCATTTT. This gives the protein CASSLAGSGSQGQPQHF.